This TCR beta chain emerged from a study of CD8 T cells in Susac syndrome. Looking at the study overall: Patients with Susac syndrome were therapy-naive, taking corticosteroids, with some also receiving intravenous immunoglobulin, or taking intravenous immunoglobulin alone at the time their blood was drawn.

RNA, at roughly 0.45 to 1 ug, was reverse transcribed with random hexamers. Across 54 Vbeta and 13 Jbeta, TCR beta CDR3 was amplified with immunoSEQ multiplex PCR. TCRdb analysed the immunoSEQ multiplex PCR reads with MiXCR anew, one entry per CDR3 protein. The table has under 200,000 distinct CDR3 sequences, roughly 90% seen once. J gave up 7 bases and V 4 bases, and 6 bases lay outside the gene matches. The germline gives CDR1 SGHRS, CDR2 YFSETQ. The CDR3 spans 14 residues. The J gene is TRBJ2-2, the V gene TRBV5-1, with 8 nucleotides matching TRBD1. This sequence was found in a human donor with Susac syndrome. Sequencing input: CD4+ T cells from PBMCs. This CDR3 is CASSVDRADGELFF. CDR3 DNA: TGCGCCAGCAGCGTGGACAGGGCGGACGGGGAGCTGTTTTTT.